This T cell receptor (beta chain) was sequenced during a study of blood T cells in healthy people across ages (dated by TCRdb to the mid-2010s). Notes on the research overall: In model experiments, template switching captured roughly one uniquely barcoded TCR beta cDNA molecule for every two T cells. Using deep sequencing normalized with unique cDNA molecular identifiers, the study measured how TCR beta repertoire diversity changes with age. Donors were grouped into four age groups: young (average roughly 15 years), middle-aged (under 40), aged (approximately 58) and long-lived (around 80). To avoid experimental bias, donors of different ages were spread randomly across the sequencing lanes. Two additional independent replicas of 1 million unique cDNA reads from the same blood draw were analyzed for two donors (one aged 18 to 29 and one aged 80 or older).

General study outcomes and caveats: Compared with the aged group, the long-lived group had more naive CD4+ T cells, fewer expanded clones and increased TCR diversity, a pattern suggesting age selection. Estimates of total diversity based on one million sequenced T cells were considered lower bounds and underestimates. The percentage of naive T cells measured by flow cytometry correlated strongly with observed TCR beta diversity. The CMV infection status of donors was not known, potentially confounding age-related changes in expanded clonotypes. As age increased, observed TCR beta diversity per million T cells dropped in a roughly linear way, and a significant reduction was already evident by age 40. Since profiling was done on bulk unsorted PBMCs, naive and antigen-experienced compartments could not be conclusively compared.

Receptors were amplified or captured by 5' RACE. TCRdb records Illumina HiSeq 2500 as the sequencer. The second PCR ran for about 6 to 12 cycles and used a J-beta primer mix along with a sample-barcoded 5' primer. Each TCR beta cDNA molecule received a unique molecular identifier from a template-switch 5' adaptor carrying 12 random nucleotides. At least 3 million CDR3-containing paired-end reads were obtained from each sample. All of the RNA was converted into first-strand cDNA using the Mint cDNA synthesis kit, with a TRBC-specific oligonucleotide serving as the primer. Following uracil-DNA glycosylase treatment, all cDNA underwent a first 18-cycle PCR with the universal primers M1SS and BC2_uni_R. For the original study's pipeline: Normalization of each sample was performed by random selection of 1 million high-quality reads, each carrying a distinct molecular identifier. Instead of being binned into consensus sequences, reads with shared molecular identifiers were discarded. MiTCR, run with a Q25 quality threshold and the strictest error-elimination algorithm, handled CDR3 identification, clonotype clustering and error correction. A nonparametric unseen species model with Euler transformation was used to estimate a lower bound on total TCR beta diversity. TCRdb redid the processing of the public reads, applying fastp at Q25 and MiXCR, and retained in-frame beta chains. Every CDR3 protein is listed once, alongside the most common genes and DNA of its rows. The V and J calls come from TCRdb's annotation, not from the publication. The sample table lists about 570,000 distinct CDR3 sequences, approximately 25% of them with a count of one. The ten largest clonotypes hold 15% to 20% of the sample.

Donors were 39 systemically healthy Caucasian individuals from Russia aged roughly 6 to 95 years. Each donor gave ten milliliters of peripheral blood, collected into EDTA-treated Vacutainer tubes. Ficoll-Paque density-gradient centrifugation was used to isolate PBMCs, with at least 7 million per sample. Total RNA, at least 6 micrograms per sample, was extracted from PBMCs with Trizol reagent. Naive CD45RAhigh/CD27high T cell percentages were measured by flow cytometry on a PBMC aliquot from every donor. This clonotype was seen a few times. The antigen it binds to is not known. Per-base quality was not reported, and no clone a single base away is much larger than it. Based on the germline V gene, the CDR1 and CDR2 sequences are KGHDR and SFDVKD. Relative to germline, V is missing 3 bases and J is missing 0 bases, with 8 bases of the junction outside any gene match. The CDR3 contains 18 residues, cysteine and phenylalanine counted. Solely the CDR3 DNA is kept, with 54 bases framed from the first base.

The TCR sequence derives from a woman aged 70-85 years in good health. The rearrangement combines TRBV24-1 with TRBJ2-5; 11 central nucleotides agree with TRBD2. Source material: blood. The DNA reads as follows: TGTGCCACCAGTGATCCCGGGACTAGCGGTGGATACCAAGAGACCCAGTACTTC. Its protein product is CATSDPGTSGGYQETQYF.